This T cell receptor beta chain comes out of a study of OX40 agonist ivuxolimab in advanced cancers. The wider study: With a range of about 20 to 79, age averaged roughly 60 years, and 75% to 90% were male. Partial responses were achieved by three patients: one hepatocellular carcinoma, two cutaneous melanoma.

This clone came up a few times. The germline gives CDR1 SGHDN, CDR2 FVKESK. The V segment lost 2 bases and the J segment 7 bases; nucleotides outside the gene matches: 3. The CDR3 covers 13 residues. Clones were sequenced by immunoSEQ multiplex PCR, and TCRdb holds only the in-frame ones, with some missing. This sample has tens of thousands of clones, with less than 95% found just once. The clonotype originates from an adult with an advanced solid tumor such as melanoma, head and neck, liver or kidney cancer. The chain links TRBV14 to TRBJ1-1, with 8 bases lining up with TRBD1. The sequencing here drew on CD4+ or CD8+ T cells sorted from blood, taken in a trial of the OX40 agonist ivuxolimab. CDR3 nucleotides: TGTGCCAGCAGCCAACAAACAGGGGGTGAAGCTTTCTTT. This gives the protein CASSQQTGGEAFF.